The TCR beta chain under discussion was sequenced for a study of blood T cell repertoires in COVID-19. Study summary: Spain, Italy and the United States supplied samples that represented acute and convalescent COVID-19. Sources were T cells, B-cell-depleted T cells, or PBMCs; the material itself was cDNA or gDNA.

Original methodology: How many nucleated cells were present was estimated from reference gene primer amplification. TCRdb keeps only in-frame clones here, not all; method: immunoSEQ multiplex PCR. That table furnishes V, J and clone size, whereas the DNA furnished D and trimming. There are 100,000 to 150,000 clones in the sample; around four fifths occur only once, and around 5.9% lies in the top ten. The CDR3 has 14 amino acids. The ends were cut back, 6 bases at V and 5 bases at J, with 15 bases in the middle. Germline assignment: CDR1 SGHDT and CDR2 YYEEEE. The V gene is TRBV5-6, the J gene TRBJ1-5; TRBD1 might be the D (5 bases). The clonotype comes from a man in his sixties with acute or convalescent COVID-19. Specimen: peripheral blood. The CDR3 DNA reads as TGTGCCAGCACCCCCTGGGGGGACGATCAGCCCCAGCATTTT. It is translated as CASTPWGDDQPQHF.